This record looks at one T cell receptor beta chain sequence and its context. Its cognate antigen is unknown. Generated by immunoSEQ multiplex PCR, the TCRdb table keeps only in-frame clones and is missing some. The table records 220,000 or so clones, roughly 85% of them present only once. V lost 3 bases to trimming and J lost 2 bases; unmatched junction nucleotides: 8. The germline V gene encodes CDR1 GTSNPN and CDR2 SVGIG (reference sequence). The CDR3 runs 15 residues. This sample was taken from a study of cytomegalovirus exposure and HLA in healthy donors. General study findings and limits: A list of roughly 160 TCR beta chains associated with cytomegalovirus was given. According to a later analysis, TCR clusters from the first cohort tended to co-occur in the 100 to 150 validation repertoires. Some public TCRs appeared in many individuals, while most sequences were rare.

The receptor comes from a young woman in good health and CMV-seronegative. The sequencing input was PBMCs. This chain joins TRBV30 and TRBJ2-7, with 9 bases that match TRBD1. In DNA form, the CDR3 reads TGTGCCTGGAGGGACCCGGGACAGGGAACCTACGAGCAGTACTTC. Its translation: CAWRDPGQGTYEQYF.